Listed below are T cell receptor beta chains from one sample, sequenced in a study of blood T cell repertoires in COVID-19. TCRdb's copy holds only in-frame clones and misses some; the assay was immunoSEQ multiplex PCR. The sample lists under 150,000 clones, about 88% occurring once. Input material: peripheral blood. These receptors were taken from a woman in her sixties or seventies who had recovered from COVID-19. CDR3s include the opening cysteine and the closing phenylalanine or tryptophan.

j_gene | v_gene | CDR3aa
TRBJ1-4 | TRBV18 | CASSLDRVGEKLFF
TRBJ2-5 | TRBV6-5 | CASRATGSQETQYF
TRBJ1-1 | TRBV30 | CAWTWQINTEAFF
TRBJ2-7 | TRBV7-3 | CASSFGIADEQYF
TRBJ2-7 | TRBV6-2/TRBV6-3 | CASSYGQLVEQYF
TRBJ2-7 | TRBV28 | CASSLWTGRDEQYF
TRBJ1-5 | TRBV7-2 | CASSFYSNQPQHF
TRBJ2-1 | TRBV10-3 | CAISRGSVRDYNEQFF
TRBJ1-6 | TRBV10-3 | CAISDSGGSPLHF
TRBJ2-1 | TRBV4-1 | CASSQGWPGLGAFNEQFF
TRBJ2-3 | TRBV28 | CASSAPGTSGGDTQYF
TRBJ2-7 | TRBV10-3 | CAISEQGWDYEQYF
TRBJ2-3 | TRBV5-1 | CASRETGGPTDTQYF
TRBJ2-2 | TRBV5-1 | CASSIGTGRSGELFF
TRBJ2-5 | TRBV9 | CASSVEGGDYQETQYF
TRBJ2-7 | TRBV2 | CASSVDSLGEQYF
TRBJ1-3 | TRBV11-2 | CASSQLTGYGNTIYF
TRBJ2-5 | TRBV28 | CASTLPVGGRKETQYF
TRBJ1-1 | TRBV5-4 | CASSFGTGVGNTEAFF
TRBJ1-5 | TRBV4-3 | CASSLENRVTSNQPQHF
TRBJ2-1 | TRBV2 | CASTRQGVTYNEQFF
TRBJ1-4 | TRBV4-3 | CASSQDQDFPRKLFF
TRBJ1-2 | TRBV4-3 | CASSRGGLGHGYTF
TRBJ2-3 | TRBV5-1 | CASSLGWASTDTQYF
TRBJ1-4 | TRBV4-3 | CASSQRLGGRPGEKLFF
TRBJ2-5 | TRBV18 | CASSPPSSQETQYF
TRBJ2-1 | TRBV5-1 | CASSPQLVYNEQFF
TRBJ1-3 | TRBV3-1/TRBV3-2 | CASSQAQPGTGTGNTIYF
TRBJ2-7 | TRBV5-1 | CASSFGGEQYF
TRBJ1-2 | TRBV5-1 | CASSFSQGDGYTF
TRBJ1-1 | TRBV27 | CASSGGLPVMNTEAFF
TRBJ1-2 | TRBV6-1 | CASSENHYTGQGGVRGYTF
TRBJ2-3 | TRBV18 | CASSPLPPHASTDTQYF
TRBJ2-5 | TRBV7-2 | CASSSDRKETQYF
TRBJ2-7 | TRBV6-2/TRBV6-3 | CASSTDEPPYEQYF
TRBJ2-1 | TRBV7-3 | CASSLGGRDEQFF
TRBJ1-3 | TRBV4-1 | CASSQVTVAGNTIYF
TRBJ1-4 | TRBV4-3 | CASSQDREGINEKLFF
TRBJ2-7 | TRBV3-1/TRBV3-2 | CASSHRTDSYEQYF
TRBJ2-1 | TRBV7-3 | CASSSTSGDYNEQFF
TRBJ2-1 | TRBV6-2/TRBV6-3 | CASSYYSVYNEQFF